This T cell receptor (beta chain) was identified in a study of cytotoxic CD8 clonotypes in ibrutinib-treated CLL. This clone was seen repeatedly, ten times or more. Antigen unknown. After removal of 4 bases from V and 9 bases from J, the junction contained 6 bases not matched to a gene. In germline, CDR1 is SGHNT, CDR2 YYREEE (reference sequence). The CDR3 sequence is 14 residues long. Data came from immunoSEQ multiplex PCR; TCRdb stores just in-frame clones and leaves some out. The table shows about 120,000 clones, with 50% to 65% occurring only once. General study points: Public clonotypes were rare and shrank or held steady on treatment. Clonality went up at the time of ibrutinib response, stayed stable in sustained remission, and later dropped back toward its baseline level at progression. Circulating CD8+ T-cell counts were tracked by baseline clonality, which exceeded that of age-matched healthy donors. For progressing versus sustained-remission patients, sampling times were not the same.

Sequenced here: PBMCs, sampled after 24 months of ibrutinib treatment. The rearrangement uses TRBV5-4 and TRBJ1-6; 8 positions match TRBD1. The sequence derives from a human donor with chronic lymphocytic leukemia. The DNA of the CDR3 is TGTGCCAGCAGCACCGACAGGGGAAGTTCACCCCTCCACTTT. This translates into CASSTDRGSSPLHF. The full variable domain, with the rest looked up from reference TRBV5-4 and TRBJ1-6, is ETGVTQSPTHLIKTRGQQVTLRCSSQSGHNTVSWYQQALGQGPQFIFQYYREEENGRGNFPPRFSGLQFPNYSSELNVNALELDDSALYLCASSTDRGSSPLHFGNGTRLTVT.